A single sample gave rise to the 9 T cell receptor beta chains below, sequenced in a study of blood T cell repertoires in COVID-19. The table came from immunoSEQ multiplex PCR; TCRdb's copy has only in-frame clones and leaves some out. The sample has a few hundred thousand clones, 80% to 85% seen once. The source material was PBMCs or T cells enriched from blood (not recorded which). The receptor source for this set is a man between 50 and 59 years old who had recovered from COVID-19.

This chain uses TRBV5-4 with TRBJ2-7; weak D call: TRBD2 (5 bases). The germline CDR1 and CDR2 sequences are SGHNT and YYREEE (reference sequence). The CDR3 extends over 14 amino acids. Trimming took off 0 bases at V and 1 base at J, with 8 bases between the two ends. The CDR3 spells CASSLAGKSYEQYF. The DNA of the CDR3 is TGTGCCAGCAGCTTGGCGGGGAAATCCTACGAGCAGTACTTC.

This chain links TRBV7-9 with TRBJ2-7, with 10 bases lining up with TRBD1. The V and J ends lost 4 bases and 5 bases, in that order; junction bases with no gene match: 8. The CDR3 sequence is 15 residues long. Looked up from germline, CDR1 is SEHNR and CDR2 is FQNEAQ (reference sequence). CDR3 sequence: CASSSGPGQGNEQYF. The CDR3 DNA reads as TGTGCCAGCAGCTCCGGACCGGGACAGGGGAACGAGCAGTACTTC.

The CDR3 region is CSAVPRTAGTEAFF. DNA for the CDR3: TGCAGCGCCGTACCCAGGACCGCGGGGACTGAAGCTTTCTTT. This chain connects TRBV29-1 to TRBJ1-1; no clear D. In germline, CDR1 is SQVTM, CDR2 ANQGSEA. CDR3 length equals 14 residues. Trimming removed 7 bases at V and 5 bases at J, with 20 bases between.

The table lists this clone with a count of one. One end of the junction is discordant with germline, which a read error may explain. The chain uses TRBV15 and TRBJ1-4, with D possibly matching TRBD1 (6 bases). This CDR3 contains 12 residues. Germline CDR1 and CDR2: LNHNV and YYDKDF (reference sequence). The CDR3 is CATSRDRGTRLF. The DNA of the CDR3 is TGTGCCACCAGCAGAGATAGGGGGACCAGGCTATTT.

In this sample, this clone turned up once. The rearrangement joins TRBV18 to TRBJ2-2; 8 nucleotides align to TRBD1. Germline assignment: CDR1 KGHSH and CDR2 LQKENI. Trimming removed 3 bases from V and 5 bases from J; junction bases left unmatched: 8. CDR3 length: 16 amino acids. The CDR3 protein is CASSPLGQGETGELFF. The CDR3 DNA reads TGTGCCAGCTCACCCCTAGGACAGGGTGAGACCGGGGAGCTGTTTTTT. Variable domain in full (rest from reference TRBV18 and TRBJ2-2): NAGVMQNPRHLVRRRGQEARLRCSPMKGHSHVYWYRQLPEEGLKFMVYLQKENIIDESGMPKERFSAEFPKEGPSILRIQQVVRGDSAAYFCASSPLGQGETGELFFGEGSRLTVL.

This clone was detected only a few times. The rearrangement links TRBV5-6 to TRBJ2-7, with 9 positions matching TRBD1. Trimming removed 5 bases from V and 4 bases from J; junction bases left unmatched: 7. CDR3 length: 14 residues. Germline V gene lookup returns CDR1 SGHDT and CDR2 YYEEEE. CDR3 amino acids: CASRSGTGIYEQYF. The CDR3, as DNA: TGTGCCAGCAGATCCGGGACAGGGATATACGAGCAGTACTTC. The full variable domain, in which reference TRBV5-6 and TRBJ2-7 provide the parts outside the CDR3, is DAGVTQSPTHLIKTRGQQVTLRCSPKSGHDTVSWYQQALGQGPQFIFQYYEEEERQRGNFPDRFSGHQFPNYSSELNVNALLLGDSALYLCASRSGTGIYEQYFGPGTRLTVT.

This clone was seen only once. This chain joins TRBV7-9 and TRBJ1-1; 10 nucleotides align to TRBD1. Unmatched junction bases numbered 8, after V lost 5 bases and J lost 5 bases. Germline V gives CDR1 SEHNR, CDR2 FQNEAQ (reference sequence). The CDR3 totals 15 residues. This CDR3 reads CASSGSTGGRTEAFF. The DNA for the CDR3 is TGTGCCAGCAGCGGTTCGACAGGGGGCCGGACTGAAGCTTTCTTT.

J is TRBJ1-2 and V is TRBV9; TRBD1 agrees at 7 bases. The CDR3 runs to 17 residues. V lost 4 bases and J lost 3; bases outside the gene matches: 15. Germline CDR1 and CDR2: SGDLS and YYNGEE. Here the CDR3 reads CASSKGGAGTGDYGYTF. CDR3 DNA: TGTGCCAGCAGCAAAGGGGGCGCCGGAACTGGGGACTATGGCTACACCTTC.

The chain joins TRBV4-2 to TRBJ1-1; 7 bases match TRBD1. Germline loops: CDR1 LGHNA, CDR2 YNFKEQ. This CDR3 has 13 amino acids. The V gene end was trimmed by 4 bases and the J gene end by 3 bases; junction bases not matched to a gene: 2. The CDR3 sequence: CASSPRGYTEAFF. The CDR3 DNA follows: TGTGCCAGCAGCCCCAGGGGGTACACTGAAGCTTTCTTT.